A selection of T cell receptor beta chains follows, all from one sample in a study of neurological immune-mediated disorders. Each CDR3 protein is one row after TCRdb ran MiXCR on the 5' RACE reads. This sample yields roughly 55,000 distinct CDR3 sequences, of which 16% are seen a single time; 4% to 5.5% belongs to the top ten. The sample taken for sequencing was PBMCs. Receptor source: a man in his sixties in good health. Both conserved end residues are part of each CDR3. A D gene is named only where the DNA matches it firmly. For some rows the clone size is stated as once, few or many, or as a class when expanded; others skip it.

cdr3_length j_call d_call v_call clone_size cdr3_aa cdr3_nt
14 TRBJ2-3 TRBD2 TRBV28 many CASSGSGAADTQYF TGTGCCAGCAGTGGTAGCGGGGCCGCAGATACGCAGTATTTT
15 TRBJ1-4 - TRBV7-9 many CASSLDTGMYEKLFF TGTGCCAGCAGCTTAGACACGGGGATGTATGAAAAACTGTTTTTT
15 TRBJ2-3 - TRBV28 - CASSFGGPSTDTQYF TGTGCCAGCAGTTTCGGTGGCCCGAGCACAGATACGCAGTATTTT
16 TRBJ2-3 - TRBV5-1 once CASSLDPVASTDTQYF TGCGCCAGCAGCTTGGACCCAGTAGCTAGCACAGATACGCAGTATTTT
15 TRBJ1-1 TRBD1 TRBV15 - CDTSAQGARNTEAVF TGTGACACCAGTGCCCAGGGGGCAAGGAACACTGAAGCTGTCTTT
13 TRBJ1-1 - TRBV29-1 many CSVKEGGNTEAFF TGCAGCGTTAAGGAGGGTGGGAACACTGAAGCTTTCTTT
14 TRBJ1-2 TRBD1 TRBV27 many CASSLGTGVYGYTF TGTGCCAGCAGTTTAGGGACAGGGGTTTATGGCTACACCTTC
15 TRBJ2-2 TRBD1 TRBV12-3/TRBV12-4 many CASSTRGYNTGELFF TGTGCCAGCAGTACCAGGGGGTATAACACCGGGGAGCTGTTTTTT
12 TRBJ1-4 TRBD1 TRBV29-1 - CSVDRGEKKLFF TGCAGCGTAGACAGGGGTGAAAAGAAACTGTTTTTT
14 TRBJ2-2 - TRBV5-8 many CASSLPPHTGELFF TGTGCCAGCAGCTTGCCCCCGCACACCGGGGAGCTGTTTTTT
13 TRBJ2-1 TRBD2 TRBV12-3/TRBV12-4 many CASTVGTSGEQFF TGTGCCAGCACCGTAGGGACTAGCGGTGAGCAGTTCTTC
16 TRBJ2-7 TRBD2 TRBV7-8 many CASSKGLAGGSYEQYF TGTGCCAGCAGCAAGGGGCTAGCGGGAGGCTCCTACGAGCAGTACTTC
14 TRBJ1-1 - TRBV9 - CAISVGGEPGEAFF TGTGCCATCAGCGTGGGGGGGGAGCCCGGTGAAGCTTTCTTT
11 TRBJ2-5 - TRBV20-1 many CSGQFQETQYF TGCAGTGGACAGTTCCAAGAGACCCAGTACTTC
18 TRBJ2-6 - TRBV10-3 many CAISETGTRGAGANVLTF TGTGCCATCAGTGAAACCGGGACAAGGGGAGCTGGGGCCAACGTCCTGACTTTC
15 TRBJ2-1 TRBD2 TRBV4-1 medium-sized CASSQGLAGNNEQFF TGCGCCAGCAGCCAGGGCCTAGCGGGTAACAATGAGCAGTTCTTC
13 TRBJ2-7 TRBD2 TRBV28 many CATSRTSTYEQYF TGTGCCACATCTCGGACTAGCACCTACGAGCAGTACTTC
14 TRBJ1-2 - TRBV6-2/TRBV6-3 many CASIPRRGAYGYTF TGTGCCAGCATCCCACGGCGGGGAGCGTATGGCTACACCTTC
13 TRBJ2-7 - TRBV5-1 many CASSFSFELEQYF TGCGCCAGCAGCTTTAGTTTTGAACTCGAGCAGTACTTC
11 TRBJ2-3 - TRBV6-2/TRBV6-3 few CAISSTDTQYF TGTGCCATTTCTTCCACAGATACGCAGTATTTT
16 TRBJ2-2 - TRBV4-3 - CASSQDRVGDTGELFF TGCGCCAGCAGCCAAGATCGGGTAGGGGACACCGGGGAGCTGTTTTTT
14 TRBJ2-7 - TRBV6-5 many CASSYRGRGYEQYF TGTGCCAGCAGTTACCGGGGTCGGGGGTACGAGCAGTACTTC
17 TRBJ1-5 TRBD1 TRBV6-1 many CASSEERTGRSNQPQHF TGTGCCAGCAGTGAAGAGCGGACAGGTCGTAGCAATCAGCCCCAGCATTTT
16 TRBJ1-4 - TRBV20-1 - CSARDVGRGGNEKLFF TGCAGTGCTAGAGATGTAGGCAGGGGCGGGAATGAAAAACTGTTTTTT
17 TRBJ2-1 TRBD2 TRBV7-2 many CASSLSSRVREGREQFF TGTGCCAGCAGCTTGTCCTCCCGGGTGCGGGAGGGGCGTGAGCAGTTCTTC
14 TRBJ1-5 TRBD1 TRBV20-1 - CSADRTGGAQPQHF TGCAGTGCTGACCGGACAGGGGGCGCCCAGCCCCAGCATTTT